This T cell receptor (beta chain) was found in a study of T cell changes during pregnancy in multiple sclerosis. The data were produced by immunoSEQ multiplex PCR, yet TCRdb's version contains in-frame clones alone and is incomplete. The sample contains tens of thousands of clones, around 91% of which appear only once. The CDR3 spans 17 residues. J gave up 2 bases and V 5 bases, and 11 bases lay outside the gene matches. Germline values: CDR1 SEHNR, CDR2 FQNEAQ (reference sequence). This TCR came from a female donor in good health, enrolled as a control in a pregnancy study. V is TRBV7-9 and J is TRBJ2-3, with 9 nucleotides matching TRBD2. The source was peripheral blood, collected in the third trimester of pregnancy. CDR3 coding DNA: TGTGCCAGCAGCCCCCTGTGGACTAGCGATATCACAGATACGCAGTATTTT. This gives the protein CASSPLWTSDITDTQYF.